This T cell receptor (beta chain) was sequenced for a study of long-term antiretroviral therapy in people with HIV. Points from the study as a whole: Documentation of ART adherence, viral resistance or therapy changes was absent.

Going into DNA extraction, samples held about 0.85-11 million cryopreserved PBMC. A remark on this clone: The target antigen is unknown.

Trimming shortened V by 0 bases and J by 1 base, and 9 bases separated the two germline ends. Germline CDR1 reads LNHNV; CDR2 reads YYDKDF (reference sequence). This CDR3 comprises 15 residues. The libraries were made with immunoSEQ v3.0 at survey level. Per-sample sequencing targets were about 40,000-55,000 T-cell genomes. The protocol was immunoSEQ multiplex PCR, while the TCRdb copy is restricted to in-frame clones and leaves out a portion. The data contain 30,000 to 40,000 clones, around 86% of them seen just once; the ten biggest clones take up roughly 5.6%. Sample: unsorted PBMCs, taken 1.5 years after starting antiretroviral therapy. The V and J genes are TRBV15 and TRBJ2-5, with D possibly matching TRBD1 (6 bases). This clonotype was sampled from a man aged 18 to 30 with HIV. The CDR3, as DNA: TGTGCCACCAGCAGAGACGGACAGTTCCAAGAGACCCAGTACTTC. Protein product: CATSRDGQFQETQYF. The full variable domain, rest sourced from reference TRBV15 and TRBJ2-5, is DAMVIQNPRYQVTQFGKPVTLSCSQTLNHNVMYWYQQKSSQAPKLLFHYYDKDFNNEADTPDNFQSRRPNTSFCFLDIRSPGLGDTAMYLCATSRDGQFQETQYFGPGTRLLVL.